This T cell receptor (beta chain) is from a study of blood T cell repertoires in COVID-19. For the study at large: The samples span acute and convalescent COVID-19 from the United States, Italy and Spain. Sources were T cells, B-cell-depleted T cells, or PBMCs; the material itself was cDNA or gDNA.

Per the authors' pipeline: From reference gene primer amplification, estimates of nucleated cell counts were derived. This table comes from immunoSEQ multiplex PCR, and its TCRdb copy is limited to in-frame clones, with some not included. V and J calls and clone size come straight from that table; D and trimming were deduced from the DNA. Among approximately 6,200 clones listed, just under 75% were seen once. The sequence came from a man aged 60-69 years with acute or convalescent COVID-19. Source material: peripheral blood.

CDR3 nucleotides: TGTGCCAGCAGCTTGGAAGGGACAGGGTTCACAGATACGCAGTATTTT. Translation: CASSLEGTGFTDTQYF. The chain links TRBV5-6 to TRBJ2-3, with TRBD1 matching over 9 bases. Looked up from germline, CDR1 is SGHDT and CDR2 is YYEEEE. The CDR3 loop spans 16 amino acids. V gave up 0 bases and J gave up 2 bases; unmatched junction bases: 4.